The 3 T cell receptor beta chains below all came from one sample that was sequenced in a study of T cells expressing NK-cell markers. With the 5' RACE reads reprocessed, TCRdb shows one record per CDR3 protein and no DNA. This table holds over 150,000 distinct CDR3 sequences. What was sequenced was blood T cells: a sorted CD56 or NKG2C T cell subset, CD4+ or CD8+ T cells, or bulk PBMC T cells (not recorded which). The receptor source for this set is a man aged 18 to 69 in good health.

This chain joins TRBV7-9 and TRBJ2-1; TCRdb indicates TRBD1, and absent DNA this call remains unverified. Germline CDR1 reads SEHNR; CDR2 reads FQNEAQ (reference sequence). The CDR3 extends over 14 amino acids. CDR3 loop: CASSLGHTPNEQFF.

The chain is built from TRBV12-3 or TRBV12-4 and TRBJ1-1; TCRdb lists TRBD1, though no DNA is available to test this call. CDR3 length: 12 residues. The CDR3 here is CASSDQTVSAFF.

The chain has TRBV5-6 and TRBJ2-1; the D call of TRBD1 rests on TCRdb alone, since no DNA is present to check it. From germline, CDR1 is SGHDT and CDR2 YYEEEE. The CDR3 contains 15 residues. This CDR3 reads CASSLGRDSLQEQFF. Combining the CDR3 with reference TRBV5-6 and TRBJ2-1 gives the whole variable domain DAGVTQSPTHLIKTRGQQVTLRCSPKSGHDTVSWYQQALGQGPQFIFQYYEEEERQRGNFPDRFSGHQFPNYSSELNVNALLLGDSALYLCASSLGRDSLQEQFFGPGTRLTVL.